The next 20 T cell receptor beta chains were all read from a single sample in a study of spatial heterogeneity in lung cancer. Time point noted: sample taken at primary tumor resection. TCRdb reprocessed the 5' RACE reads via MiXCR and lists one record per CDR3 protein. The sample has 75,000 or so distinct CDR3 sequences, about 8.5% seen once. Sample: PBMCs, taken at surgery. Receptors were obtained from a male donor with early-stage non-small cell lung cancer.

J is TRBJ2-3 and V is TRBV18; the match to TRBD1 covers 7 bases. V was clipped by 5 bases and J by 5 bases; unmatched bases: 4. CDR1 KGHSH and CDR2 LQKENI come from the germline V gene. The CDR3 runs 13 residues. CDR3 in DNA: TGTGCCAGCTCAGAGGGGGCCGAAGATACGCAGTATTTT. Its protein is CASSEGAEDTQYF. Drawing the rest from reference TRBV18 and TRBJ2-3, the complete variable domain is NAGVMQNPRHLVRRRGQEARLRCSPMKGHSHVYWYRQLPEEGLKFMVYLQKENIIDESGMPKERFSAEFPKEGPSILRIQQVVRGDSAAYFCASSEGAEDTQYFGPGTRLTVL.

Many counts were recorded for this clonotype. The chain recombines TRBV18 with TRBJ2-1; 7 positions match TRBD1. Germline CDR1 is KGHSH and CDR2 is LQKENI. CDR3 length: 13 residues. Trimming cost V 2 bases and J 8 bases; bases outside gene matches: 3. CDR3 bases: TGTGCCAGCTCACCAGGGACAGTCGATGAGCAGTTCTTC. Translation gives CASSPGTVDEQFF.

CDR3 in DNA: TGTGCCAGCAGCTACCAGAGCGGGAGGGCCTCCGGTGAGCAGTTCTTC. Its protein product is CASSYQSGRASGEQFF. The chain uses TRBV7-2 and TRBJ2-1; 10 bases fit TRBD2. The germline gives CDR1 SGHTA, CDR2 FQGNSA. This CDR3 spans 16 amino acids. J lost 9 bases, V lost 4 bases, and 12 bases had no gene match.

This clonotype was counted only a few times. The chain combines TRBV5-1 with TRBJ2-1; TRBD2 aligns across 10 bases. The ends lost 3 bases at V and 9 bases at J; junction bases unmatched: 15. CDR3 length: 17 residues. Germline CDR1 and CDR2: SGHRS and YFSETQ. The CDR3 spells CASSSTAGLAGESEQFF. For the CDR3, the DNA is TGCGCCAGCAGCTCTACCGCGGGGCTAGCGGGAGAGAGTGAGCAGTTCTTC.

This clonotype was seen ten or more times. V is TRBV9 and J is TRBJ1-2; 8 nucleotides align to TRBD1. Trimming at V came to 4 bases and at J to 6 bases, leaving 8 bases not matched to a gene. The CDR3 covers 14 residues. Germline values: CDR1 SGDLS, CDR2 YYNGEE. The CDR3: CASSPTGQADGYTF. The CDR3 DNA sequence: TGTGCCAGCAGCCCCACGGGACAGGCCGATGGCTACACCTTC.

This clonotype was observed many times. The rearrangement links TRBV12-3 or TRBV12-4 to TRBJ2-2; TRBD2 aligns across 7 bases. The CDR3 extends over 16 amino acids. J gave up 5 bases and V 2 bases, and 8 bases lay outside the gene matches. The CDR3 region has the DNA TGTGCCAGCAGTTTACATAGGACTAGTAGGACCGGGGAGCTGTTTTTT. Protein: CASSLHRTSRTGELFF.

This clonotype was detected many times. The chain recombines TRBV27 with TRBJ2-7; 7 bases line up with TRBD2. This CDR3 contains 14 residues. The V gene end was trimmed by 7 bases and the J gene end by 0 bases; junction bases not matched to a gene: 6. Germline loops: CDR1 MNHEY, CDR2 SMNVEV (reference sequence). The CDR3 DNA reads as TGTGCCAGCACTCGAGCGGGAAGCTCCTACGAGCAGTACTTC. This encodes CASTRAGSSYEQYF.

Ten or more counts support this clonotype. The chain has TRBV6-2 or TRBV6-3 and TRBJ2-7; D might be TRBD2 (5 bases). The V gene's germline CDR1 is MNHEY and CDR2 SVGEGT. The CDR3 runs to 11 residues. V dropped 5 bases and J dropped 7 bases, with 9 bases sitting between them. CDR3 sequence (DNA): TGTGCCAGCAGTGACTACTCTGAGCAGTACTTC. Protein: CASSDYSEQYF.

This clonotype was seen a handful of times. The CDR3 DNA reads TGTGCCAGCCGGCCACCGGGACACCGATTCTCTGGGGCCAACGTCCTGACTTTC. This gives the protein CASRPPGHRFSGANVLTF. The rearrangement uses TRBV6-5 and TRBJ2-6; TRBD1 might be the D (6 bases). Germline V gene sequence: CDR1 MNHEY, CDR2 SVGAGI. The CDR3 consists of 18 residues. The V and J ends lost 8 bases and 0 bases respectively, with 20 bases between them.

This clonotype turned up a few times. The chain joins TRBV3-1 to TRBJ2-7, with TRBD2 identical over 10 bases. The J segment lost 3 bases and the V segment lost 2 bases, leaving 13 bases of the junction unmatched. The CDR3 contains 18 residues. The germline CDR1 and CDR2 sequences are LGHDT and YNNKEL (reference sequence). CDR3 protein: CASSQLPLLAGLYYEQYF. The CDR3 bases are TGTGCCAGCAGCCAATTGCCCTTACTAGCGGGACTATACTACGAGCAGTACTTC.

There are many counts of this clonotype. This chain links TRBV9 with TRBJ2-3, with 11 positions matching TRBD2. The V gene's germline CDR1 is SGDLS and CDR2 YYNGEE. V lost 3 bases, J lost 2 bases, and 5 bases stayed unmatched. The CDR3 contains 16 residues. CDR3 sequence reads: CASSARLAGFTDTQYF. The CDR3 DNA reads TGTGCCAGCAGCGCGCGACTAGCGGGATTCACAGATACGCAGTATTTT.

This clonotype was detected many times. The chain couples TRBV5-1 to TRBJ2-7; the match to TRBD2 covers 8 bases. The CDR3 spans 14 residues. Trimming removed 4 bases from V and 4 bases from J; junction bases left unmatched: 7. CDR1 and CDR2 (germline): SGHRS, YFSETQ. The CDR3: CASSPVAGSYEQYF. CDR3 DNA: TGCGCCAGCAGCCCCGTAGCGGGAAGTTACGAGCAGTACTTC.

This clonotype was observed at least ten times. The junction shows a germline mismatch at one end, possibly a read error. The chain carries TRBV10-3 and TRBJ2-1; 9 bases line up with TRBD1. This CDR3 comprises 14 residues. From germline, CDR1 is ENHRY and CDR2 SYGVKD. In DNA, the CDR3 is TGTGCCACCAGTCCGGGACAGGGTAACAATGAGCAGTTCTTC. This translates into CATSPGQGNNEQFF.

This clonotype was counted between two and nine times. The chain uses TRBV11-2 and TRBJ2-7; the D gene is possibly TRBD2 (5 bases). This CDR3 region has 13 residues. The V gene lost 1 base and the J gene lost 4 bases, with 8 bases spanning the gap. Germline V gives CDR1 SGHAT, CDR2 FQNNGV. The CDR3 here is CASSLVSEYEQYF. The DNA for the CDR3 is TGTGCCAGCAGCTTAGTTAGCGAATACGAGCAGTACTTC. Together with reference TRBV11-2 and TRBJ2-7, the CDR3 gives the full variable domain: EAGVAQSPRYKIIEKRQSVAFWCNPISGHATLYWYQQILGQGPKLLIQFQNNGVVDDSQLPKDRFSAERLKGVDSTLKIQPAKLEDSAVYLCASSLVSEYEQYFGPGTRLTVT.

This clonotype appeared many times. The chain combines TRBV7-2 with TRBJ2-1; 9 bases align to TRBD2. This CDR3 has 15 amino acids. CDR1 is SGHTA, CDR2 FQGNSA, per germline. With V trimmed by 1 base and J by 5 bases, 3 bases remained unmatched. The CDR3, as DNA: TGTGCCAGCAGCTTAGGCGGGAGGGCCCACAATGAGCAGTTCTTC. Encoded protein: CASSLGGRAHNEQFF.

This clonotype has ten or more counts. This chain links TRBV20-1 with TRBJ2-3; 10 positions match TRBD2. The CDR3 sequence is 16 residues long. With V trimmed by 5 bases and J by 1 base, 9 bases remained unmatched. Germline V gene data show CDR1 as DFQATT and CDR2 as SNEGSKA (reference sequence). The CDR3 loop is CSAGHSGRPRTDTQYF. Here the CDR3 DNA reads TGCAGTGCTGGACATAGCGGGAGGCCCCGCACAGATACGCAGTATTTT.

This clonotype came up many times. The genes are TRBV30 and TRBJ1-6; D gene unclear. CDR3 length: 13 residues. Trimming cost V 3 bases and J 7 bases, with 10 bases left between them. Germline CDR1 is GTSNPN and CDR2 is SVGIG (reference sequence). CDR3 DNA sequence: TGTGCCTGGAGCCTTCAATACAATTCACCCCTCCACTTT. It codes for CAWSLQYNSPLHF.

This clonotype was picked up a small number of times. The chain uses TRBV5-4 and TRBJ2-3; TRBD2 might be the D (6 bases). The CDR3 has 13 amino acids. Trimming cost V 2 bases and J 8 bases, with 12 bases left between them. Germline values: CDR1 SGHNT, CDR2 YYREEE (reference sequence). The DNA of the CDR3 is TGTGCCAGCAGCTTCTCGGAGGGAGGTACGCAGTATTTT. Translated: CASSFSEGGTQYF.

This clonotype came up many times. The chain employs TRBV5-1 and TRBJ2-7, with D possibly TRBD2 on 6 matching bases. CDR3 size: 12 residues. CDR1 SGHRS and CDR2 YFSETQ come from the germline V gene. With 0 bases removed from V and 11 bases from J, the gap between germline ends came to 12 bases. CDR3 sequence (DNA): TGCGCCAGCAGCTTGGAAGGGACGGGAGAGTACTTC. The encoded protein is CASSLEGTGEYF.

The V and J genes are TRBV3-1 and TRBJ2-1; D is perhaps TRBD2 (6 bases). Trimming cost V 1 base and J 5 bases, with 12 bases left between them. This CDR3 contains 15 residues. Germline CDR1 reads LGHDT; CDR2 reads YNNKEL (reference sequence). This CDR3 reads CASSQAGLSNNEQFF. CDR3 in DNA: TGTGCCAGCAGCCAAGCGGGACTGTCTAACAATGAGCAGTTCTTC.